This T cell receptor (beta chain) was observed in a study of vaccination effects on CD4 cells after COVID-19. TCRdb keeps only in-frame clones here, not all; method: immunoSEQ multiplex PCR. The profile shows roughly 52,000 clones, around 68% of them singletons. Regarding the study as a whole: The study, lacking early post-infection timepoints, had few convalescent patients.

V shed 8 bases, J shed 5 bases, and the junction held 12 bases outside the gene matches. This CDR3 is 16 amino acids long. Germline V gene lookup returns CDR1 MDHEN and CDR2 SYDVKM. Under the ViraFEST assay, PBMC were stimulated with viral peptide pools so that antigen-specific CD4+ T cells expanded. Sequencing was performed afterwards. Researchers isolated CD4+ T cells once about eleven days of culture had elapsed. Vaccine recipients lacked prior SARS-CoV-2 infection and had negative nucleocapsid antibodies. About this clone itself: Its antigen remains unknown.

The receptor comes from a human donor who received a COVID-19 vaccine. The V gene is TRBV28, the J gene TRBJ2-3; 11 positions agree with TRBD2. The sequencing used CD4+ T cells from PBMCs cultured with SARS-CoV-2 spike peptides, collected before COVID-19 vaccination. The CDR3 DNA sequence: TGTGCCAGCCAGACCTCTCTAGCGGGAGGACGAGATACGCAGTATTTT. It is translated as CASQTSLAGGRDTQYF.